This TCR beta chain emerged from a study of blood T cell repertoires in COVID-19. Study summary: Samples of COVID-19 (acute and convalescent) were obtained from the United States, Italy and Spain.

Per the authors' pipeline: Reference gene primer amplification gave nucleated cell count estimates. Here immunoSEQ multiplex PCR was the method, and the copy in TCRdb shows in-frame clones only, minus some. That table supplies the V and J calls and clone size; D and trimming were determined from the DNA. Altogether 200,000 to 250,000 clones are present, 90% being singletons, with the ten largest covering around 0.8%. The sequenced sample consisted of PBMCs or T cells enriched from blood (not recorded which). This sequence originates from a man between 50 and 59 years old who had been exposed to COVID-19.

As DNA, the CDR3 is TGTGCCAGCAATTCACTAGCGGGGGTCCTAGAGCAGTACTTC. The encoded protein is CASNSLAGVLEQYF. This rearrangement joins TRBV2 to TRBJ2-7; 11 nucleotides line up with TRBD2. The CDR3 length is 14 residues. Germline lookup yields CDR1 SNHLY and CDR2 FYNNEI. The J segment lost 7 bases and the V segment lost 7 bases, leaving 9 bases of the junction unmatched.